This T cell receptor beta chain is drawn from a study of blood T cell repertoires in COVID-19. Whole-study context: Samples of COVID-19 (acute and convalescent) were obtained from the United States, Italy and Spain. The cDNA or gDNA used as material had been derived from T cells, B-cell-depleted T cells, or PBMCs.

Under the authors' procedure: Reference gene primer amplification gave estimated nucleated cell counts. TCRdb's table, derived via immunoSEQ multiplex PCR, lists solely in-frame clones and lacks some. The V and J calls and clone size are taken from that table; D and trimming were inferred from the DNA. The sample lists about 190,000 clones; approximately 90% were seen once. V dropped 1 base and J dropped 6; count of bases not matched to a gene: 6. This CDR3 contains 14 residues. CDR1 SGHTA and CDR2 FQGNSA come from the germline V gene. This rearrangement joins TRBV7-2 to TRBJ2-7, with 7 bases identical to TRBD1. The source of this sequence is a human donor in a cohort sampled during active COVID-19. Sequencing input: peripheral blood. For the CDR3, the DNA is TGTGCCAGCAGCTTAGACAGGGGTCAGGGCGAGCAGTACTTC. Protein product: CASSLDRGQGEQYF.